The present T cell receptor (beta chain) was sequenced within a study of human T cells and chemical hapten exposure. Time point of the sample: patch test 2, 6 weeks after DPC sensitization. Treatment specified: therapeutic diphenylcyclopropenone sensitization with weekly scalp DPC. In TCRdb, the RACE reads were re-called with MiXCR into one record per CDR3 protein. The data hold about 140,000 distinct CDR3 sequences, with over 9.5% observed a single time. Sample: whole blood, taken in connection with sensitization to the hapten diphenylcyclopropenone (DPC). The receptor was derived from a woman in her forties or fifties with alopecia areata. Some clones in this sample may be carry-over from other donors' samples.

The CDR3 DNA sequence: TGTGCCAGCAGCGCTAACCCGGGACAGGGAAGGGATGAGCAGTTCTTC. This encodes CASSANPGQGRDEQFF. The rearrangement links TRBV9 to TRBJ2-1, with 9 bases fitting TRBD1. The germline V gene encodes CDR1 SGDLS and CDR2 YYNGEE. The V segment lost 3 bases and the J segment 8 bases; nucleotides outside the gene matches: 12. CDR3 length equals 16 residues.